This passage covers 3 T cell receptor beta chains from one sample sequenced in a study of human T cells and chemical hapten exposure. The time point was: pre-sensitization, week 0. Stated treatment: therapeutic diphenylcyclopropenone sensitization with weekly scalp DPC. TCRdb itself ran the RACE reads through MiXCR, one entry per CDR3 protein. The data hold 62,000 or so distinct CDR3 sequences, with over 9.5% observed a single time. Material: whole blood, obtained in connection with sensitization to the hapten diphenylcyclopropenone (DPC). These receptors all come from a woman aged 45-65 years with alopecia areata. Some clones in this sample may be carry-over from other donors' samples.

The chain has TRBV12-3 or TRBV12-4 and TRBJ2-1, with 11 bases identical to TRBD2. The CDR3 contains 14 residues. Trimming cost V 5 bases and J 7 bases; bases outside gene matches: 4. The CDR3 loop reads CASSLLAGGNEQFF. In DNA form, the CDR3 reads TGTGCCAGCAGTCTCTTAGCGGGGGGGAATGAGCAGTTCTTC.

On this clonotype: A much larger clone lies a single base off, so this may be a read error. V is TRBV29-1 and J is TRBJ2-7; 10 bases map to TRBD1. CDR1 SQVTM and CDR2 ANQGSEA come from the germline V gene. The CDR3 is made up of 11 amino acids. CDR3 region: CSVEADRGQHF. The CDR3, as DNA: TGCAGCGTTGAGGCCGACAGGGGGCAGCACTTC.

This clonotype was counted at least ten times. J is TRBJ1-6 and V is TRBV15; D unresolved. V was clipped by 0 bases and J by 7 bases, with 7 bases between them. This CDR3 has 14 amino acids. Germline CDR1 LNHNV, CDR2 YYDKDF (reference sequence). CDR3 sequence reads: CATSRDFGNSPLHF. The DNA of the CDR3 is TGTGCCACCAGCAGAGATTTCGGGAATTCACCCCTCCACTTT.